Shown below are 28 T cell receptor beta chains from a single sample sequenced in a study of PD-1 blockade in classical Hodgkin lymphoma. Time point defined: cycle 4 day 1 (C4D1), after 6 weeks of nivolumab. Relapse after autologous stem cell transplantation occurred in every patient, and brentuximab vedotin exposure varied. Generated by immunoSEQ multiplex PCR, the TCRdb table keeps only in-frame clones and is missing some. The sample lists some 93,000 clones, over 75% occurring once. This specimen consisted of peripheral blood mononuclear cells (PBMCs), obtained before the fourth cycle of nivolumab. These TCRs come from a human donor with classical Hodgkin lymphoma.

The chain employs TRBV5-4 and TRBJ2-2; D gene ambiguous. Germline CDR1 SGHNT, CDR2 YYREEE (reference sequence). The length of the CDR3 is 16 residues. Trimming stripped 4 bases from V and 3 bases from J, with 16 bases between. CDR3 sequence reads: CASSPPWPGDTGELFF. The CDR3 DNA sequence: TGTGCCAGCAGCCCCCCCTGGCCAGGAGACACCGGGGAGCTGTTTTTT.

The chain is built from TRBV6-6 and TRBJ2-5, with 10 positions matching TRBD1. CDR1 is MNHNY, CDR2 SVGAGI, per germline (reference sequence). This CDR3 has 16 residues. Unmatched junction bases numbered 2, after V lost 1 base and J lost 0 bases. CDR3 residues: CASSYWGQGYQETQYF. The CDR3 region has the DNA TGTGCCAGCAGTTACTGGGGACAGGGGTACCAAGAGACCCAGTACTTC.

For this clone: The same CDR3 can be traced to other DNA sequences in this sample. The chain is built from TRBV5-1 and TRBJ2-1; D may be TRBD2 (6 bases). In germline, CDR1 is SGHRS, CDR2 YFSETQ. V lost 0 bases and J lost 6, with 10 bases in between. This CDR3 comprises 14 residues. The CDR3 nucleotides read TGCGCCAGCAGCTTGGGACTAGTCAGCAATGAGCAGTTCTTC. Protein product: CASSLGLVSNEQFF.

The chain links TRBV5-1 to TRBJ1-1; 12 bases agree with TRBD1. This CDR3 has 16 amino acids. Germline CDR1 reads SGHRS; CDR2 reads YFSETQ. The junction had 4 bases not matched to a gene; V was cut back by 0 bases and J by 4 bases. As DNA, the CDR3 is TGCGCCAGCAGCTTGGAACAGGGACAGGGGGCCACTGAAGCTTTCTTT. Its translation: CASSLEQGQGATEAFF.

The rearrangement uses TRBV5-1 and TRBJ2-3; a weak D match, TRBD1 (6 bases). V gave up 3 bases and J gave up 6 bases, with 11 bases separating them. This CDR3 has 13 amino acids. Germline assignment: CDR1 SGHRS and CDR2 YFSETQ. The CDR3 sequence is CASSSTDRDTQYF. In nucleotides, the CDR3 is TGCGCCAGCAGCTCTACCGACAGGGATACGCAGTATTTT.

This chain connects TRBV10-3 to TRBJ1-1, with D tentatively TRBD1 (5 bases). Looked up from germline, CDR1 is ENHRY and CDR2 is SYGVKD. V was clipped by 7 bases and J by 3 bases, with 12 bases between them. CDR3 length: 13 amino acids. CDR3 in DNA: TGTGCCATCATTGACAGTTTGGACACTGAAGCTTTCTTT. As protein: CAIIDSLDTEAFF.

The chain is built from TRBV6-5 and TRBJ2-7, with TRBD1 matching 8 bases. V lost 8 bases, J lost 3 bases, and 9 bases stayed unmatched. Germline V CDR1 and CDR2: MNHEY, SVGAGI. CDR3 length: 14 residues. CDR3 DNA sequence: TGTGCCAGCGCCCTCGGACAGGGAAACTACGAGCAGTACTTC. It translates to CASALGQGNYEQYF.

The V gene is TRBV29-1, the J gene TRBJ2-7; 7 bases map to TRBD2. CDR3 length: 12 amino acids. The germline V gene encodes CDR1 SQVTM and CDR2 ANQGSEA. J gave up 6 bases and V 4 bases, and 6 bases lay outside the gene matches. Here the CDR3 DNA reads TGCAGCGTTGCTAGCGGTTCAGGCGAGCAGTACTTC. This translates into CSVASGSGEQYF.

This clone was seen only once. V and J are TRBV6-1 and TRBJ2-3; no clear D gene. Trimming cost V 8 bases and J 7 bases, with 10 bases left between them. The germline V gene encodes CDR1 MNHNS and CDR2 SASEGT. This CDR3 comprises 11 residues. DNA for the CDR3: TGTGCCAGCCGGGTCGTCTATACGCAGTATTTT. Translating it yields CASRVVYTQYF.

The chain joins TRBV19 to TRBJ1-6; TRBD1 matches 10 bases. Germline CDR1 is LNHDA and CDR2 is SQIVND (reference sequence). CDR3 length equals 16 residues. V shed 6 bases, J shed 8 bases, and the junction held 10 bases outside the gene matches. CDR3 nucleotides: TGTGCCAGTAGGATAACACTCGGGACAGGGGATTCACCCCTCCACTTT. This gives the protein CASRITLGTGDSPLHF.

This sequence joins TRBV6-1 and TRBJ2-5; 8 nucleotides align to TRBD1. The CDR3 has 14 amino acids. V lost 8 bases and J lost 5; bases outside the gene matches: 10. The V gene's germline CDR1 is MNHNS and CDR2 SASEGT. In DNA, the CDR3 is TGTGCCAGCGGGCCAGGGGGCGCGAGGGAGACCCAGTACTTC. Its translation is CASGPGGARETQYF.

The chain uses TRBV30 and TRBJ2-7, with 7 bases aligning to TRBD1. This CDR3 contains 14 residues. With V trimmed by 3 bases and J by 2 bases, 7 bases remained unmatched. Germline CDR1 and CDR2: GTSNPN and SVGIG (reference sequence). CDR3 DNA: TGTGCCTGGAGGGGTACAGGGGTCCCCTACGAGCAGTACTTC. Translated, it gives CAWRGTGVPYEQYF.

The chain joins TRBV27 to TRBJ2-7; 15 bases fit TRBD2. J was trimmed by 6 bases and V by 5 bases; bases with no gene match: 5. Per germline, CDR1 MNHEY and CDR2 SMNVEV (reference sequence). The CDR3 runs to 15 residues. Here the CDR3 DNA reads TGTGCCAGCAGTCCAGCGGGACTAGCGGGAGGCGAGCAGTACTTC. The encoded protein is CASSPAGLAGGEQYF.

This CDR3 is CASSLGRIDEKLFF. The CDR3 coding sequence is TGTGCCAGCAGCTTAGGCCGGATAGATGAAAAACTGTTTTTT. The chain employs TRBV7-2 and TRBJ1-4, with D unresolved. The CDR3 sequence is 14 residues long. Trimming shortened V by 1 base and J by 6 bases, and 9 bases separated the two germline ends. CDR1 is SGHTA, CDR2 FQGNSA, per germline. Supplemented by reference TRBV7-2 and TRBJ1-4, the full variable domain reads GAGVSQSPSNKVTEKGKDVELRCDPISGHTALYWYRQSLGQGLEFLIYFQGNSAPDKSGLPSDRFSAERTGGSVSTLTIQRTQQEDSAVYLCASSLGRIDEKLFFGSGTQLSVL.

The chain combines TRBV10-3 with TRBJ2-7; weak D call: TRBD2 (5 bases). The CDR3 extends over 14 amino acids. The germline V gene encodes CDR1 ENHRY and CDR2 SYGVKD. V was shortened by 2 bases and J by 3 bases, with 11 bases between the two germline ends. The DNA for the CDR3 is TGTGCCATCAGTGAGGTCGAGCGGCACTACGAGCAGTACTTC. Translation: CAISEVERHYEQYF.

This clone was seen a single time. This chain uses TRBV5-1 with TRBJ2-3, with D perhaps TRBD1 (5 bases). CDR1 is SGHRS and CDR2 is YFSETQ in the germline V gene. The CDR3 is 15 residues long. The V end was cut by 0 bases, the J end by 2 bases, with 10 bases between. In DNA form, the CDR3 reads TGCGCCAGCAGCTTGGTTCAGGGAAACACAGATACGCAGTATTTT. Amino acids: CASSLVQGNTDTQYF.

This clone was counted a single time. This chain joins TRBV9 and TRBJ2-5; 9 bases match TRBD2. Germline CDR1 is SGDLS and CDR2 is YYNGEE. The junction had 6 bases not matched to a gene; V was cut back by 4 bases and J by 2 bases. The CDR3 is 15 residues long. CDR3 DNA: TGTGCCAGCAGCACCGGGACTAGCAGACAAGAGACCCAGTACTTC. As protein: CASSTGTSRQETQYF.

The V gene is TRBV7-8, the J gene TRBJ1-1; D call uncertain. Germline V gene data show CDR1 as SGHVS and CDR2 as FQNEAQ. V lost 1 base to trimming and J lost 8 bases, with 14 bases between them. The CDR3 has 14 residues. As DNA, the CDR3 is TGTGCCAGCAGCTTAGGCAGGAACACTAGGGAAGCTTTCTTT. It yields the protein CASSLGRNTREAFF.

Ten or more counts support this clone. The V gene is TRBV5-6, the J gene TRBJ2-2, with no clear D. The CDR3 is 13 amino acids. Trimming took off 0 bases at V and 2 bases at J, with 2 bases between the two ends. In germline, CDR1 is SGHDT, CDR2 YYEEEE. DNA of the CDR3: TGTGCCAGCAGCTTGGTAAACACCGGGGAGCTGTTTTTT. Residues: CASSLVNTGELFF. Full variable domain (missing parts from reference TRBV5-6 and TRBJ2-2): DAGVTQSPTHLIKTRGQQVTLRCSPKSGHDTVSWYQQALGQGPQFIFQYYEEEERQRGNFPDRFSGHQFPNYSSELNVNALLLGDSALYLCASSLVNTGELFFGEGSRLTVL.

This clone was counted only a few times. The chain employs TRBV7-3 and TRBJ1-1, with unresolved D. Trimming removed 5 bases at V and 0 bases at J, with 7 bases between. This CDR3 has 13 residues. Germline assignment: CDR1 SGHTA and CDR2 FQGTGA. The CDR3 coding sequence is TGTGCCAGCAGCACCGGGGTGAACACTGAAGCTTTCTTT. This gives the protein CASSTGVNTEAFF.

The sample holds one count of this clone. The chain carries TRBV27 and TRBJ2-7; D gene ambiguous. Between the trimmed V and J ends, which lost 4 bases and 7 bases, there was a span of 17 bases. The V gene's germline CDR1 is MNHEY and CDR2 SMNVEV (reference sequence). This CDR3 spans 14 amino acids. This CDR3 is CASSSRSAAEEQYF. CDR3 nucleotide sequence: TGTGCCAGCAGTTCCCGTAGTGCGGCTGAGGAGCAGTACTTC.

This clone was observed a handful of times. The chain combines TRBV6-5 with TRBJ1-4, with 7 bases matching TRBD1. This CDR3 has 14 residues. CDR1 and CDR2 from the germline V gene are MNHEY and SVGAGI. V was clipped by 5 bases and J by 8 bases; unmatched bases: 8. In DNA form, the CDR3 reads TGTGCCAGCAGTCCCGACAGGGATCGCGAAAAACTGTTTTTT. Translation: CASSPDRDREKLFF.

V and J are TRBV6-1 and TRBJ2-3; tentatively, D is TRBD1 (5 bases). CDR1 and CDR2 (germline): MNHNS, SASEGT. The V gene lost 2 bases and the J gene lost 5 bases, with 14 bases spanning the gap. This CDR3 comprises 15 residues. The CDR3 spells CASSEWGIFGDTQYF. CDR3 nucleotides: TGTGCCAGCAGTGAATGGGGCATCTTCGGAGATACGCAGTATTTT.

The gene calls are TRBV18 and TRBJ2-5; D remains unclear. V was pared by 6 bases and J by 3 bases, with 14 bases between. The CDR3 covers 14 residues. CDR1 is KGHSH and CDR2 is LQKENI in the germline V gene. The CDR3 spells CASSPPGEKETQYF. CDR3 coding DNA: TGTGCCAGCTCCCCCCCAGGAGAGAAAGAGACCCAGTACTTC.

V and J are TRBV9 and TRBJ2-1, with 7 bases identical to TRBD2. This CDR3 is 15 amino acids long. CDR1 is SGDLS and CDR2 is YYNGEE in the germline V gene. V lost 3 bases, J lost 7 bases, and 10 bases stayed unmatched. The CDR3 sequence: CASSGPRGGSNEQFF. DNA for the CDR3: TGTGCCAGCAGCGGACCTCGGGGCGGGAGTAATGAGCAGTTCTTC. The full variable domain, with the rest looked up from reference TRBV9 and TRBJ2-1, is DSGVTQTPKHLITATGQRVTLRCSPRSGDLSVYWYQQSLDQGLQFLIQYYNGEERAKGNILERFSAQQFPDLHSELNLSSLELGDSALYFCASSGPRGGSNEQFFGPGTRLTVL.

The V call is TRBV27, the J call TRBJ2-2; 11 bases fit TRBD2. The trim removed 5 bases at V and 5 bases at J, leaving 4 bases unmatched. This CDR3 spans 15 amino acids. CDR1 and CDR2 (germline): MNHEY, SMNVEV (reference sequence). As DNA, the CDR3 is TGTGCCAGCAGTCAACTAGCGGGAGCGACCGGGGAGCTGTTTTTT. Translated, it gives CASSQLAGATGELFF.

This clone was detected a few times. This chain uses TRBV6-5 with TRBJ2-2; possible D gene TRBD2, 5 bases. The germline CDR1 and CDR2 sequences are MNHEY and SVGAGI. V lost 6 bases to trimming and J lost 7 bases, with 6 bases between them. CDR3 length equals 11 residues. In DNA, the CDR3 is TGTGCCAGCAGGGGGAGCGGGGAGCTGTTTTTT. Its protein product is CASRGSGELFF.

The chain is built from TRBV7-3 and TRBJ2-1; 11 bases are shared with TRBD2. The CDR3 consists of 14 residues. CDR1 is SGHTA and CDR2 is FQGTGA in the germline V gene. V shed 2 bases and J 10 bases; nucleotides not matched to a gene: 4. The CDR3 DNA sequence: TGTGCCAGCAGCTTATCCCTAGCGGGAGGCGAGCAGTTCTTC. This codes for CASSLSLAGGEQFF.